This T cell receptor beta chain was sequenced in a study of T cell responses to AZD1222 COVID-19 vaccine. Points from the study as a whole: Following two doses of AZD1222, Spike-specific TCR breadth and depth rose.

The V gene's germline CDR1 is SGHNT and CDR2 YENEEA. The CDR3 loop spans 16 amino acids. With 1 base removed from V and 0 bases from J, the gap between germline ends came to 9 bases. Using immunoSEQ multiplex PCR, the repertoire was profiled, and TCRdb retains in-frame clones only, with some absent. The sample yields 70,000 or so clones, approximately 87% seen once. With respect to this clone: What it binds is unknown.

The study pooled second doses at about 4 or about 12 weeks. Sample: peripheral blood, taken 28 days after the second AZD1222 dose. The source is an adult who received the AZD1222 COVID-19 vaccine. The chain links TRBV11-3 to TRBJ1-4; no clear D gene. CDR3 residues: CASSLGEWATNEKLFF. In nucleotides, the CDR3 is TGTGCCAGCAGCTTAGGGGAGTGGGCAACTAATGAAAAACTGTTTTTT.